This T cell receptor beta chain was documented in a study of control samples from healthy donors and cancer patients (dated by TCRdb to about 2020). Including cysteine and phenylalanine, the CDR3 has 17 amino acids. Here the CDR3 DNA is all that survives: 51 bases in frame from base 1. From V the trimming removes 0 bases and from J it removes 4 bases, while the gene matches leave 6 bases of the junction unaccounted for. Sequences SEHNR (CDR1) and FQNEAQ (CDR2) are obtained from the germline V gene (reference sequence). Comments on this clone: What this receptor recognizes is not known. The sample holds no much larger clone one base away, and base qualities are not on file.

The library was produced with the immunoSEQ multiplex PCR assay. The source is immuneACCESS, and TCRdb retained only in-frame sequences with V and J called. Part of the clones is not carried over; for the studies checked, unresolved V genes explain less than half of this, and the remainder is unexplained. For this sample there are 120,000 or so clones; roughly 84% appear just once. The ten largest make up less than 9.5% of the sample. This sequence was found in a middle-aged man in good health. Specimen: blood. In this chain, TRBV7-9 is recombined with TRBJ1-6; 7 nucleotides in the junction match TRBD1. CDR3 reads: CASSLARQGSYNSPLHF. The nucleotide sequence is given as TGTGCCAGCAGCTTAGCGCGACAGGGTAGTTATAATTCACCCCTCCACTTT.